The 18 T cell receptor beta chains below come from one sample, sequenced in a study of vaccination and CD4 T cells after COVID-19. With the Oncomine TCR Beta short-read assay, DNA from cultured CD4+ T cells was sequenced. TCRdb passed the PCR reads through MiXCR, listing each CDR3 protein once. The sample gives some 10,000 distinct CDR3 sequences, roughly 53% of which show up once; about 33% is in the top ten. Regarding treatment: approximately 10-day PBMC culture with coronavirus spike peptide pools or control peptides (ViraFEST assay). No antigen has been identified for these receptors. The material sequenced was CD4+ T cells from blood, cultured in vitro. The receptor set was obtained from a human donor who had recovered from COVID-19.

CDR3 sequence reads: CASSYSRLAGNYEQYF. The CDR3 nucleotides are TGTGCCAGCAGTTACTCGCGACTAGCGGGAAACTACGAGCAGTACTTC. The chain uses TRBV6-5 and TRBJ2-7; 11 bases are shared with TRBD2. The V gene's germline CDR1 is MNHEY and CDR2 SVGAGI. The junction had 4 bases not matched to a gene; V was cut back by 0 bases and J by 3 bases. The CDR3 covers 16 residues.

CDR3 coding DNA: TGTGCCAGCAGCCAGGACAGACATAATCAGCCCCAGCATTTT. Its protein product is CASSQDRHNQPQHF. V usage is TRBV11-1 and J usage is TRBJ1-5; weak D call: TRBD1 (6 bases). The germline V and J ends were trimmed by 5 bases and 4 bases, with 12 bases remaining between them. This CDR3 is built from 14 residues. Germline V CDR1 and CDR2: SGHAT, FQDESV (reference sequence).

V and J are TRBV20-1 and TRBJ1-1; D is perhaps TRBD1 (5 bases). The CDR3 length is 15 residues. Germline V gene lookup returns CDR1 DFQATT and CDR2 SNEGSKA (reference sequence). V dropped 6 bases and J dropped 6 bases, with 23 bases sitting between them. The CDR3 here is CSALRPGATASEAFF. The DNA for the CDR3 is TGCAGTGCCCTTCGTCCCGGGGCCACGGCCTCTGAAGCTTTCTTT.

This clonotype occurred a few times. The chain couples TRBV27 to TRBJ1-1; D is possibly TRBD1 (5 bases). CDR3 size: 16 residues. The germline V and J ends were trimmed by 5 bases and 0 bases, with 16 bases remaining between them. Germline lookup yields CDR1 MNHEY and CDR2 SMNVEV (reference sequence). Here the CDR3 DNA reads TGTGCCAGCAGTCCAAGGCCCGGGACGGTGAACACTGAAGCTTTCTTT. This codes for CASSPRPGTVNTEAFF.

Only a few counts were recorded for this clonotype. V and J are TRBV6-2 or TRBV6-3 and TRBJ1-5; D ambiguous. The ends were cut back, 2 bases at V and 0 bases at J, with 14 bases in the middle. The germline gives CDR1 MNHEY, CDR2 SVGEGT. The CDR3 is 17 residues long. The CDR3 DNA is TGTGCCAGCAGTTACATCGCCGCCAGCTATAGCAATCAGCCCCAGCATTTT. Protein sequence: CASSYIAASYSNQPQHF.

This chain joins TRBV12-3 or TRBV12-4 and TRBJ1-6; D is perhaps TRBD1 (6 bases). The CDR3 contains 14 residues. V was trimmed by 6 bases and J by 9 bases, leaving 15 bases between them. The CDR3 nucleotides are TGTGCCAGCAGGCGCAGGGGTAGCGGTTCACCCCTCCACTTT. Protein product: CASRRRGSGSPLHF.

The gene calls are TRBV19 and TRBJ2-1, with D unclear. CDR1 and CDR2 (germline): LNHDA, SQIVND (reference sequence). V was shortened by 3 bases and J by 3 bases, with 12 bases between the two germline ends. This CDR3 comprises 15 residues. The CDR3 here is CASSITMVSYNEQFF. CDR3 nucleotides: TGTGCCAGTAGTATCACAATGGTTAGCTACAATGAGCAGTTCTTC.

The rearrangement links TRBV27 to TRBJ1-6; D remains ambiguous. This CDR3 is built from 14 residues. Trimming removed 0 bases from V and 7 bases from J, with 7 bases in between. CDR1 and CDR2 from the germline V gene are MNHEY and SMNVEV (reference sequence). The CDR3 is CASSLSAANSPLHF. CDR3 nucleotide sequence: TGTGCCAGCAGTTTATCTGCAGCCAATTCACCCCTCCACTTT.

The gene calls are TRBV14 and TRBJ1-1; D unresolved. The CDR3 runs to 12 residues. Germline CDR1 is SGHDN and CDR2 is FVKESK. Trimming took off 5 bases at V and 6 bases at J, with 10 bases between the two ends. The CDR3 region is CASSLTNSEAFF. CDR3 coding DNA: TGTGCCAGCAGCTTAACTAACTCTGAAGCTTTCTTT.

The table lists this clonotype with a few counts. V and J are TRBV7-2 and TRBJ1-5, with unresolved D. This CDR3 comprises 14 residues. Looked up from germline, CDR1 is SGHTA and CDR2 is FQGNSA. Trimming took off 2 bases at V and 0 bases at J, with 5 bases between the two ends. For the CDR3, the DNA is TGTGCCAGCAGCTTATCTCCTAGCAATCAGCCCCAGCATTTT. Translated: CASSLSPSNQPQHF.

As concerns this clonotype: The junction shows a germline mismatch at one end, possibly a read error. V and J are TRBV19 and TRBJ2-3; 15 bases are a match to TRBD2. The germline gives CDR1 LNHDA, CDR2 SQIVND (reference sequence). This CDR3 has 16 amino acids. CDR3 residues: CASTIRTSGRGCTQYF. The CDR3 DNA follows: TGTGCCAGTACTATAAGGACTAGCGGGAGGGGGTGTACGCAGTATTTT.

The chain is built from TRBV6-1 and TRBJ2-7; 16 bases are a match to TRBD2. Germline V gene data show CDR1 as MNHNS and CDR2 as SASEGT. The J segment lost 6 bases and the V segment lost 4 bases, leaving 3 bases of the junction unmatched. This CDR3 is 15 amino acids long. The CDR3 spells CASSVGLAGGLEQYF. The CDR3 coding sequence is TGTGCCAGCAGTGTGGGACTAGCGGGAGGGCTCGAGCAGTACTTC.

The table lists this clonotype with a few counts. This chain links TRBV11-3 with TRBJ1-3; D is uncertain. CDR1 is SGHNT and CDR2 is YENEEA in the germline V gene. V was clipped by 3 bases and J by 4 bases, with 10 bases between them. The CDR3 has 14 amino acids. Here the CDR3 reads CASSLTELGNTIYF. CDR3 bases: TGTGCCAGCAGCTTGACGGAGCTCGGAAACACCATATATTTT.

The CDR3 bases are TGCGCCAGCGGAGTGGCGGGGGGCACAGATACGCAGTATTTT. Translation gives CASGVAGGTDTQYF. The chain uses TRBV5-1 and TRBJ2-3; TRBD2 matches 7 bases. The germline CDR1 and CDR2 sequences are SGHRS and YFSETQ. The CDR3 runs 14 residues. The J segment lost 1 base and the V segment lost 7 bases, leaving 6 bases of the junction unmatched.

This clonotype appeared a single time. This chain uses TRBV10-3 with TRBJ2-7; 7 bases fit TRBD2. V gave up 2 bases and J gave up 3 bases; unmatched junction bases: 7. In germline, CDR1 is ENHRY, CDR2 SYGVKD. CDR3 length equals 15 residues. The CDR3 coding sequence is TGTGCCATCAGTGAGGCAATAGCGGGCCGCTACGAGCAGTACTTC. Its protein is CAISEAIAGRYEQYF.

V is TRBV11-3 and J is TRBJ2-3; TRBD2 aligns across 12 bases. The CDR3 loop spans 17 amino acids. Germline CDR1 is SGHNT and CDR2 is YENEEA. Germline trimming cut 5 bases from V and 4 bases from J; bases unmatched to any gene: 10. The CDR3 region has the DNA TGTGCCAGCAGCCGAGGGGCTAGCGGGGGGGCCCCAGATACGCAGTATTTT. Its translation is CASSRGASGGAPDTQYF.

This chain connects TRBV19 to TRBJ2-6; D is possibly TRBD2 (6 bases). V gave up 6 bases and J gave up 2 bases, with 11 bases separating them. Germline CDR1 LNHDA, CDR2 SQIVND (reference sequence). The length of the CDR3 is 15 residues. CDR3 region: CASSGGKTGANVLTF. The CDR3 DNA reads as TGTGCCAGTAGCGGAGGGAAAACTGGGGCCAACGTCCTGACTTTC.

The V call is TRBV2, the J call TRBJ2-1, with TRBD2 as a possible D gene (5 bases). The CDR3 is made up of 13 amino acids. Germline CDR1 SNHLY, CDR2 FYNNEI. Between the trimmed V and J ends, which lost 7 bases and 9 bases, there was a span of 16 bases. CDR3 in DNA: TGTGCCAGCATTCCGGGTGAGGGTAGTGAGCAGTTCTTC. Translating gives CASIPGEGSEQFF.